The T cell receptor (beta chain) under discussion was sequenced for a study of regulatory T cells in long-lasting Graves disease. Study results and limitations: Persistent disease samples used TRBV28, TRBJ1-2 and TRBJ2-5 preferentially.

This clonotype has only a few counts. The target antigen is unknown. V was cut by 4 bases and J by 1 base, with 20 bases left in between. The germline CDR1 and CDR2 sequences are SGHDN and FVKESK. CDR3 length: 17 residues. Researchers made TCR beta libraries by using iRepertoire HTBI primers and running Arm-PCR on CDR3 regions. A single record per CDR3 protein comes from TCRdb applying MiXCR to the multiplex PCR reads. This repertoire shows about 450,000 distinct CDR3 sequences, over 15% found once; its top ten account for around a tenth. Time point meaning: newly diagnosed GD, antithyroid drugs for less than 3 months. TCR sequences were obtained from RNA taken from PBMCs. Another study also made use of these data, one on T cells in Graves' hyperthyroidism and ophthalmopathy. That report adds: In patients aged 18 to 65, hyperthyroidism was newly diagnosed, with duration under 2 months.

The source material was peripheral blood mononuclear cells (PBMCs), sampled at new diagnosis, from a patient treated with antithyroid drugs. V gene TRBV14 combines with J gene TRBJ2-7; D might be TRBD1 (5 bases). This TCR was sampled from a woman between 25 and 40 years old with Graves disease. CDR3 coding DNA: TGTGCCAGCAGCCTTCAACGGCAGGGCCCCATTTCCTACGAGCAGTACTTC. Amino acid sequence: CASSLQRQGPISYEQYF.